What follows are 16 T cell receptor beta chains derived from one specimen sequenced in a study of patients and donors after allogeneic stem cell transplantation. A single record per CDR3 protein comes from TCRdb applying MiXCR to the RT-PCR reads. Of around 150,000 distinct CDR3 sequences in the sample, about 40% are singletons; the top ten hold roughly 52%. Sequenced: blood, either unsorted or a sorted T cell fraction (not recorded which). These receptors came from a human donor who was either an allogeneic HSCT recipient or a stem cell or donor lymphocyte infusion donor (not recorded which). It is not recorded whose cells these are; they may come from a transplant donor.

This clonotype has a count of ten or more. The V and J genes are TRBV5-1 and TRBJ1-4; TRBD1 might be the D (5 bases). The V gene lost 1 base and the J gene lost 3 bases, with 13 bases spanning the gap. The CDR3 covers 16 residues. The germline V gene has CDR1 SGHRS and CDR2 YFSETQ. The CDR3 reads CASSLWAGTSNEKLFF. In nucleotides, the CDR3 is TGCGCCAGCAGCTTGTGGGCCGGGACCTCTAATGAAAAACTGTTTTTT.

A word on this clonotype: Germline and junction disagree at one end, which may indicate a read error. The gene calls are TRBV6-5 and TRBJ2-6, with 7 bases fitting TRBD1. The CDR3 is 15 amino acids. CDR1 is MNHEY, CDR2 SVGAGI, per germline. The CDR3 is CASSKTGSGANVLTF. CDR3 nucleotides: TGTGCCAGCAGTAAGACAGGGTCTGGGGCCAACGTCCTGACATTC.

V gene TRBV12-3 or TRBV12-4 combines with J gene TRBJ1-1; TRBD1 might be the D (6 bases). V was clipped by 2 bases and J by 6 bases, with 10 bases between them. This CDR3 is built from 13 residues. The CDR3 spells CASSLNRAAEAFF. The CDR3, as DNA: TGTGCCAGCAGTTTAAACAGGGCGGCTGAAGCTTTCTTT.

V is TRBV5-8 and J is TRBJ1-5; 7 nucleotides line up with TRBD1. The CDR3 length is 14 residues. The germline CDR1 and CDR2 sequences are SGHTS and YDEGEE. V trimming: 5 bases; J trimming: 3 bases; junction bases outside the gene matches: 5. CDR3: CASRLTGLNQPQHF. The CDR3 DNA is TGTGCCAGCAGACTGACAGGGCTCAATCAGCCCCAGCATTTT.

The genes are TRBV24-1 and TRBJ2-3; D call uncertain. The CDR3 is 13 amino acids. Deletions cut 9 bases from V and 1 base from J, with 10 bases between. The V gene's germline CDR1 is KGHDR and CDR2 SFDVKD. CDR3 amino acids: CATGGTRTDTQYF. In nucleotides, the CDR3 is TGTGCCACCGGCGGTACTCGCACAGATACGCAGTATTTT.

In this sample, this clonotype turned up a few times. The chain carries TRBV9 and TRBJ1-5; TRBD1 might be the D (6 bases). This CDR3 region has 15 residues. V was clipped by 3 bases and J by 1 base, with 11 bases between them. Germline V CDR1 and CDR2: SGDLS, YYNGEE. In nucleotides, the CDR3 is TGTGCCAGCAGCGCACAGGGTATGAGCAATCAGCCCCAGCATTTT. Its protein product is CASSAQGMSNQPQHF.

The table lists this clonotype with a count of one. The chain combines TRBV4-1 with TRBJ2-1; 9 bases are a match to TRBD2. Trimming removed 5 bases from V and 0 bases from J; junction bases left unmatched: 11. Germline CDR1 and CDR2: MGHRA and YSYEKL. The length of the CDR3 is 18 residues. The CDR3 DNA reads TGCGCCAGCAGCTTCCGAGGGAGCGGGGGGAGCTCCTACAATGAGCAGTTCTTC. This gives the protein CASSFRGSGGSSYNEQFF.

The rearrangement joins TRBV9 to TRBJ1-3, with D possibly being TRBD1 (5 bases). Looked up from germline, CDR1 is SGDLS and CDR2 is YYNGEE. Trimming removed 3 bases from V and 0 bases from J, with 19 bases in between. This CDR3 has 18 residues. The CDR3 loop is CASSAHPGTELSGNTIYF. CDR3 DNA sequence: TGTGCCAGCAGCGCTCATCCCGGGACGGAACTCTCTGGAAACACCATATATTTT.

V gene TRBV12-3 or TRBV12-4 combines with J gene TRBJ1-2; the match to TRBD1 covers 7 bases. The V gene end was trimmed by 3 bases and the J gene end by 8 bases; junction bases not matched to a gene: 12. The CDR3 spans 15 residues. In DNA, the CDR3 is TGTGCCAGCAGTTTTTACGGGGGGACAGTGGAAGGCTACACCTTC. Protein sequence: CASSFYGGTVEGYTF.

The chain links TRBV6-2 or TRBV6-3 to TRBJ2-7; D is undetermined. CDR1 is MNHEY and CDR2 is SVGEGT in the germline V gene. The CDR3 sequence is 13 residues long. Trimming left V 4 bases short and J 6 bases short, with 13 bases between. The CDR3 is CASSLSLPREQYF. For the CDR3, the DNA is TGTGCCAGCAGTTTAAGCCTTCCTCGCGAGCAGTACTTC.

The chain links TRBV7-2 to TRBJ1-1, with a tentative D call TRBD1 (5 bases). CDR1 is SGHTA and CDR2 is FQGNSA in the germline V gene. V lost 1 base and J lost 8, with 8 bases in between. The CDR3 spans 12 residues. The CDR3 coding sequence is TGTGCCAGCAGCTTAGGGTCAGGGGAAGCTTTCTTT. It encodes CASSLGSGEAFF.

This sequence joins TRBV28 and TRBJ1-1, with D possibly being TRBD1 (6 bases). The CDR3 runs to 14 residues. The V gene lost 3 bases and the J gene lost 4 bases, with 12 bases spanning the gap. Germline V CDR1 and CDR2: MDHEN, SYDVKM. CDR3 DNA: TGTGCCAGCAGTTTCGACTCGACAGGCACTGAAGCTTTCTTT. Encoded protein: CASSFDSTGTEAFF.

The chain has TRBV12-3 or TRBV12-4 and TRBJ2-1, with unresolved D. The germline V and J ends were trimmed by 1 base and 7 bases, with 8 bases remaining between them. CDR3 length: 13 amino acids. The CDR3 region is CASSLEEVNEQFF. The CDR3 DNA reads as TGTGCCAGCAGTTTAGAAGAAGTAAATGAGCAGTTCTTC.

J is TRBJ2-5 and V is TRBV27; tentative D call: TRBD1 (5 bases). The germline gives CDR1 MNHEY, CDR2 SMNVEV (reference sequence). Trimming stripped 10 bases from V and 5 bases from J, with 11 bases between. There are 11 residues in the CDR3. This CDR3 is CATGAYETQYF. The CDR3, as DNA: TGTGCCACTGGGGCTTATGAGACCCAGTACTTC.

The chain carries TRBV5-1 and TRBJ1-6, with D possibly being TRBD1 (5 bases). The CDR3 totals 18 residues. Per the germline V gene, CDR1 is SGHRS and CDR2 is YFSETQ. The V gene lost 0 bases and the J gene lost 10 bases, with 23 bases spanning the gap. The CDR3 is CASSLGATDPPMTSPLHF. CDR3 DNA: TGCGCCAGCAGCTTGGGGGCGACAGATCCCCCTATGACGTCACCCCTCCACTTT.

This clonotype was observed a handful of times. The gene calls are TRBV24-1 and TRBJ2-1; D gene ambiguous. Per the germline V gene, CDR1 is KGHDR and CDR2 is SFDVKD. The CDR3 contains 13 residues. V was trimmed by 9 bases and J by 10 bases, leaving 18 bases between them. The chain's CDR3 is CATVTGYPNEQFF. The CDR3, as DNA: TGTGCCACCGTGACTGGGTACCCAAACGAGCAGTTCTTC.